The 8 T cell receptor beta chains below all came from one sample that was sequenced in a study of T cells in Graves' hyperthyroidism and ophthalmopathy. RNA transcripts gave rise to amplified TCR beta CDR3 regions. The HTBI primer set served for first-round RT-PCR of the TCR CDR3. TCRdb used MiXCR to reprocess the multiplex PCR reads, holding one entry per CDR3 protein. Among some 600,000 distinct CDR3 sequences listed, approximately 13% were seen once. The material sequenced was blood. These receptors were collected from a woman aged 25 to 39 with Graves' hyperthyroidism that later progressed to Graves' ophthalmopathy.

The rearrangement links TRBV7-2 to TRBJ1-1; D gene unclear. In germline, CDR1 is SGHTA, CDR2 FQGNSA. The CDR3 has 13 amino acids. The ends were cut back, 6 bases at V and 1 base at J, with 9 bases in the middle. The CDR3 loop reads CASRPSANTEAFF. DNA of the CDR3: TGTGCCAGCAGGCCCTCAGCGAACACTGAAGCTTTCTTT.

This chain joins TRBV20-1 and TRBJ1-2; TRBD1 matches 7 bases. The CDR3 is made up of 13 amino acids. V was clipped by 6 bases and J by 4 bases; unmatched bases: 8. The germline V gene has CDR1 DFQATT and CDR2 SNEGSKA (reference sequence). CDR3 bases: TGCAGTGCGCGACAGGGCTCAGGCTATGGCTACACCTTC. Its translation: CSARQGSGYGYTF.

This clonotype was recorded at least ten times. The rearrangement uses TRBV27 and TRBJ2-1; D gene ambiguous. The germline V and J ends were trimmed by 5 bases and 9 bases, with 11 bases remaining between them. The CDR3 contains 12 residues. The germline V gene has CDR1 MNHEY and CDR2 SMNVEV (reference sequence). The CDR3 bases are TGTGCCAGCAGTCCCAACTCTGTTGAGCAGTTCTTC. Its translation: CASSPNSVEQFF.

Only a few counts were recorded for this clonotype. This may arise from a read error, as a much more abundant clone is one base away. This sequence joins TRBV28 and TRBJ1-2; D ambiguous. The CDR3 totals 12 residues. The germline gives CDR1 MDHEN, CDR2 SYDVKM. The CDR3, as DNA: TGTGCCGGCAGCAATATTGACTATGGCTACACCTTC. This sequence encodes CAGSNIDYGYTF.

The rearrangement joins TRBV7-8 to TRBJ1-5, with TRBD1 matching 7 bases. Germline V gene data show CDR1 as SGHVS and CDR2 as FQNEAQ. The CDR3 extends over 14 amino acids. The junction had 11 bases not matched to a gene; V was cut back by 5 bases and J by 10 bases. In DNA form, the CDR3 reads TGTGCCAGCAGCCCTATGACAGGGATGGGTCCCCAGCATTTT. It is translated as CASSPMTGMGPQHF. Supplemented by reference TRBV7-8 and TRBJ1-5, the full variable domain reads GAGVSQSPRYKVAKRGQDVALRCDPISGHVSLFWYQQALGQGPEFLTYFQNEAQLDKSGLPSDRFFAERPEGSVSTLKIQRTQQEDSAVYLCASSPMTGMGPQHFGDGTRLSIL.

The chain couples TRBV5-1 to TRBJ1-1; TRBD1 matches 9 bases. CDR3 size: 14 residues. Per the germline V gene, CDR1 is SGHRS and CDR2 is YFSETQ. The V segment lost 4 bases and the J segment 2 bases; nucleotides outside the gene matches: 3. The CDR3 DNA is TGCGCCAGCAGCGAACAGGGGGCTAACACTGAAGCTTTCTTT. Amino acids: CASSEQGANTEAFF.

In this sample, this clonotype turned up many times. The CDR3 reads CSARDNYNAYGYTF. The CDR3 region has the DNA TGCAGTGCTAGAGATAACTACAACGCCTATGGCTACACCTTC. The chain carries TRBV20-1 and TRBJ1-2; D is unclear. Looked up from germline, CDR1 is DFQATT and CDR2 is SNEGSKA (reference sequence). The CDR3 totals 14 residues. V lost 0 bases, J lost 4 bases, and 12 bases lay in between.

In its sample, this clonotype was seen many times. The gene calls are TRBV2 and TRBJ1-2; D possibly corresponds to TRBD1 (5 bases). V lost 7 bases to trimming and J lost 7 bases, with 16 bases between them. Germline V gene sequence: CDR1 SNHLY, CDR2 FYNNEI. The length of the CDR3 is 13 residues. The CDR3 DNA reads TGTGCCAGCAATACCGGGACCCCCGTTGGCTACACCTTC. It is translated as CASNTGTPVGYTF.